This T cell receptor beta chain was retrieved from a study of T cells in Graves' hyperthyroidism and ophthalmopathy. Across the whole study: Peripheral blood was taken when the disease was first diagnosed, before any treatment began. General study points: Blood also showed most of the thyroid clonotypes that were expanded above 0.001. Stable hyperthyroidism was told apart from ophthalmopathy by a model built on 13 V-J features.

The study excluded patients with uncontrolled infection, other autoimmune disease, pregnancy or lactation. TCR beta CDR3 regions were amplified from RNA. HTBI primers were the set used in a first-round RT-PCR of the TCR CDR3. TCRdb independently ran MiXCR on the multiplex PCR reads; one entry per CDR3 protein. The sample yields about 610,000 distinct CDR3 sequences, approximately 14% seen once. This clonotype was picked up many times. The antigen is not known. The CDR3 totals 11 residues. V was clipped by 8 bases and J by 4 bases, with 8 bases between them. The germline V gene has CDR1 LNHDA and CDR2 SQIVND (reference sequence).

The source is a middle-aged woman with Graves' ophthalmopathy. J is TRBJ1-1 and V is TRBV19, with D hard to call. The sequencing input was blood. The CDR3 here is CASRKGTEAFF. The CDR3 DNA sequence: TGTGCCAGTCGTAAAGGCACTGAAGCTTTCTTT. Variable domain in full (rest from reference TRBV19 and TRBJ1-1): DGGITQSPKYLFRKEGQNVTLSCEQNLNHDAMYWYRQDPGQGLRLIYYSQIVNDFQKGDIAEGYSVSREKKESFPLTVTSAQKNPTAFYLCASRKGTEAFFGQGTRLTVV.